Below, 30 T cell receptor beta chains from the same sample are listed, as sequenced in a study of CD8 T cells in ankylosing spondylitis. General study results and limits: Ankylosing spondylitis blood appeared to carry a characteristic TCR beta motif of seven to nine highly homologous variants.

MiXCR, run by TCRdb on the 5' RACE reads, gives a single entry per CDR3 protein. The data show about 330,000 distinct CDR3 sequences, under 8.5% seen once. No antigen is known for these receptors. The sequencing sample was made of blood, either unsorted or a sorted T cell fraction (not recorded which). The receptors come from a male donor with ankylosing spondylitis.

CDR3: CASTFGFYNEQFF. The CDR3 DNA sequence: TGTGCCAGCACCTTTGGCTTCTACAATGAGCAGTTCTTC. The chain has TRBV11-1 and TRBJ2-1; no definite D call. The germline V and J ends were trimmed by 7 bases and 3 bases, with 10 bases remaining between them. This CDR3 contains 13 residues. Germline V gives CDR1 SGHAT, CDR2 FQDESV (reference sequence).

The table lists this clonotype with a few counts. This chain links TRBV20-1 with TRBJ2-3, with D tentatively TRBD1 (7 bases). CDR3 length: 13 amino acids. Trimming took 1 base from V and 3 from J, leaving 8 bases between them. Germline CDR1 DFQATT, CDR2 SNEGSKA (reference sequence). Here the CDR3 DNA reads TGCAGTGCTAGAGCAGGGGGGACAGATACGCAGTATTTT. The encoded protein is CSARAGGTDTQYF.

This clonotype was counted many times. V usage is TRBV5-1 and J usage is TRBJ1-1, with D unresolved. V lost 3 bases and J 1 base, leaving 7 bases between the germline ends. Germline assignment: CDR1 SGHRS and CDR2 YFSETQ. This CDR3 is 13 amino acids long. The DNA for the CDR3 is TGCGCCAGCAGCTCGGCTCCGAACACTGAAGCTTTCTTT. Encoded protein: CASSSAPNTEAFF.

The chain links TRBV29-1 to TRBJ2-5, with 7 bases lining up with TRBD1. After removal of 6 bases from V and 1 base from J, the junction contained 5 bases not matched to a gene. This CDR3 is built from 13 residues. CDR1 is SQVTM, CDR2 ANQGSEA, per germline. The CDR3 DNA sequence: TGCAGCGTCGACCGACAGGGCCAAGAGACCCAGTACTTC. Encoded protein: CSVDRQGQETQYF.

This clonotype appeared a few times. The rearrangement joins TRBV5-1 to TRBJ1-5; unclear D gene. With 0 bases removed from V and 5 bases from J, the gap between germline ends came to 12 bases. CDR3 length equals 15 residues. Germline assignment: CDR1 SGHRS and CDR2 YFSETQ. The CDR3 nucleotides are TGCGCCAGCAGCTTGGATGTGGGATCCGATCAGCCCCAGCATTTT. Its translation: CASSLDVGSDQPQHF.

In its sample, this clonotype was seen a few times. As DNA, the CDR3 is TGTGCCAGCAGTTTATCTTTCTTAATTCAGCCCCAGCATTTT. This gives the protein CASSLSFLIQPQHF. V usage is TRBV27 and J usage is TRBJ1-5; no clear D gene. Trimming took 0 bases from V and 6 from J, leaving 9 bases between them. This CDR3 has 14 amino acids. The germline V gene has CDR1 MNHEY and CDR2 SMNVEV (reference sequence).

The J gene is TRBJ1-1, the V gene TRBV5-1; TRBD1 might be the D (6 bases). The CDR3 is 12 amino acids. Trimming stripped 10 bases from V and 6 bases from J, with 16 bases between. CDR1 is SGHRS, CDR2 YFSETQ, per germline. The DNA for the CDR3 is TGCGCCGGCAATAGGGGGAGGGCTGAAGCTTTCTTT. Its protein is CAGNRGRAEAFF.

This clonotype was observed at least ten times. The V call is TRBV7-9, the J call TRBJ1-5; D possibly corresponds to TRBD1 (5 bases). The CDR3 spans 12 residues. With 11 bases removed from V and 4 bases from J, the gap between germline ends came to 12 bases. Germline-derived CDR1 and CDR2 are SEHNR and FQNEAQ (reference sequence). CDR3 region: CAASRENQPQHF. The CDR3, as DNA: TGTGCCGCCAGCAGGGAAAATCAGCCCCAGCATTTT.

This clonotype was found a few times. V gene TRBV5-1 combines with J gene TRBJ2-6; no clear D gene. This CDR3 is built from 13 residues. Trimming took off 9 bases at V and 2 bases at J, with 9 bases between the two ends. CDR1 SGHRS and CDR2 YFSETQ come from the germline V gene. CDR3 sequence reads: CATQEAGANVLTF. For the CDR3, the DNA is TGCGCCACCCAAGAGGCTGGGGCCAACGTCCTGACTTTC.

The chain employs TRBV27 and TRBJ2-7, with D unresolved. CDR3 size: 13 residues. Germline-derived CDR1 and CDR2 are MNHEY and SMNVEV (reference sequence). Trimming cost V 0 bases and J 2 bases, with 5 bases left between them. The CDR3 loop is CASSLSPTYEQYF. The CDR3 region has the DNA TGTGCCAGCAGTTTATCGCCGACCTACGAGCAGTACTTC.

This clonotype was counted many times. In DNA, the CDR3 is TGTGCCAGCAGTTCCGGGAGGGCCTACGAGCAGTACTTC. As protein: CASSSGRAYEQYF. The V call is TRBV27, the J call TRBJ2-7, with 8 bases that match TRBD2. J was trimmed by 2 bases and V by 4 bases; bases with no gene match: 1. CDR1 is MNHEY, CDR2 SMNVEV, per germline (reference sequence). The CDR3 totals 13 residues.

The chain employs TRBV7-2 and TRBJ2-3; 12 bases align to TRBD2. Per germline, CDR1 SGHTA and CDR2 FQGNSA. CDR3 length: 17 amino acids. J was trimmed by 2 bases and V by 2 bases; bases with no gene match: 5. Here the CDR3 DNA reads TGTGCCAGCAGCTTATTAGGACTAGCGGGAAACACAGATACGCAGTATTTT. Translated, it gives CASSLLGLAGNTDTQYF.

This sequence joins TRBV7-2 and TRBJ2-5; D is uncertain. Germline CDR1 is SGHTA and CDR2 is FQGNSA. V gave up 5 bases and J gave up 7 bases, with 17 bases separating them. The CDR3 contains 14 residues. CDR3 nucleotide sequence: TGTGCCAGCAGCGCCCTCGAACTGGCAGGGACCCAGTACTTC. Translated: CASSALELAGTQYF.

The rearrangement joins TRBV7-2 to TRBJ2-7; D might be TRBD1 (5 bases). The CDR3 runs 11 residues. Trimming left V 5 bases short and J 9 bases short, with 11 bases between. Germline values: CDR1 SGHTA, CDR2 FQGNSA. The CDR3 DNA reads as TGTGCCAGCAGCCCAGGGTCCGGGCAGTACTTC. This sequence encodes CASSPGSGQYF. Drawing the rest from reference TRBV7-2 and TRBJ2-7, the complete variable domain is GAGVSQSPSNKVTEKGKDVELRCDPISGHTALYWYRQSLGQGLEFLIYFQGNSAPDKSGLPSDRFSAERTGGSVSTLTIQRTQQEDSAVYLCASSPGSGQYFGPGTRLTVT.

The table lists this clonotype with many counts. This sequence joins TRBV2 and TRBJ2-2; no clear D. The CDR3 contains 16 residues. From germline, CDR1 is SNHLY and CDR2 FYNNEI. V shed 4 bases and J shed 1 base, with 13 bases lying between them. The CDR3 spells CASSALPPRNTGELFF. In DNA form, the CDR3 reads TGTGCCAGCAGTGCCCTTCCCCCCCGGAACACCGGGGAGCTGTTTTTT.

The chain couples TRBV9 to TRBJ1-1, with D perhaps matching TRBD1 (5 bases). The CDR3 is made up of 14 amino acids. Germline CDR1 reads SGDLS; CDR2 reads YYNGEE. Trimming shortened V by 3 bases and J by 1 base, and 10 bases separated the two germline ends. The CDR3 DNA sequence: TGTGCCAGCAGCGCTGTTGGGGCGAACACTGAAGCTTTCTTT. Encoded protein: CASSAVGANTEAFF.

The sample holds a few counts of this clonotype. The chain joins TRBV20-1 to TRBJ2-7; a possible D gene is TRBD2 (5 bases). This CDR3 is built from 15 residues. Germline CDR1 DFQATT, CDR2 SNEGSKA (reference sequence). The V and J ends lost 3 bases and 4 bases respectively, with 19 bases between them. This chain's CDR3 is CSARTAGLGGYEQYF. The DNA for the CDR3 is TGCAGTGCTAGGACCGCTGGACTCGGTGGTTACGAGCAGTACTTC.

CDR3 sequence: CASSAGLKSYEQYF. CDR3 sequence (DNA): TGTGCCAGCAGCGCGGGACTGAAATCCTACGAGCAGTACTTC. V gene TRBV5-4 combines with J gene TRBJ2-7, with TRBD2 as a possible D gene (6 bases). The CDR3 loop spans 14 amino acids. Trimming left V 4 bases short and J 1 base short, with 12 bases between. CDR1 SGHNT and CDR2 YYREEE come from the germline V gene (reference sequence).

This clonotype was detected a few times. The chain joins TRBV12-3 or TRBV12-4 to TRBJ2-5; D is perhaps TRBD2 (6 bases). V was cut by 3 bases and J by 7 bases, with 12 bases left in between. The CDR3 runs 13 residues. The CDR3 bases are TGTGCCAGCAGTTTCCCGGGAGTTGGGACCCAGTACTTC. Amino acid sequence: CASSFPGVGTQYF.

This clonotype was counted at least ten times. The chain employs TRBV10-3 and TRBJ2-7; weak D call: TRBD1 (6 bases). This CDR3 region has 14 residues. Trimming stripped 2 bases from V and 4 bases from J, with 12 bases between. In germline, CDR1 is ENHRY, CDR2 SYGVKD. In DNA form, the CDR3 reads TGTGCCATCAGTGAGGGGGGACACGCATACGAGCAGTACTTC. Protein sequence: CAISEGGHAYEQYF.

There are many counts of this clonotype. This chain uses TRBV6-2 or TRBV6-3 with TRBJ2-2, with 10 bases aligning to TRBD2. This CDR3 has 17 amino acids. Germline V gene data show CDR1 as MNHEY and CDR2 as SVGEGT. The trim removed 2 bases at V and 3 bases at J, leaving 6 bases unmatched. The CDR3 region has the DNA TGTGCCAGCAGTTACCCCAGCGGGAGGGCGGACACCGGGGAGCTGTTTTTT. Its protein is CASSYPSGRADTGELFF.

V gene TRBV20-1 combines with J gene TRBJ2-7, with a weak D call TRBD1 (5 bases). Trimming shortened V by 4 bases and J by 2 bases, and 12 bases separated the two germline ends. The CDR3 length is 13 residues. Germline loops: CDR1 DFQATT, CDR2 SNEGSKA (reference sequence). As DNA, the CDR3 is TGCAGTGCTACCAGGGTATCGCCCTACGAGCAGTACTTC. It is translated as CSATRVSPYEQYF.

This clonotype was counted many times. V usage is TRBV29-1 and J usage is TRBJ1-6; perhaps TRBD1 as D (5 bases). CDR1 is SQVTM and CDR2 is ANQGSEA in the germline V gene. V lost 6 bases and J lost 5, with 14 bases in between. CDR3 size: 14 residues. The CDR3 loop reads CSVILGANNSPLHF. CDR3 sequence (DNA): TGCAGCGTCATCCTAGGGGCGAATAATTCACCCCTCCACTTT.

Only a few counts were recorded for this clonotype. This rearrangement joins TRBV5-6 to TRBJ2-1; TRBD2 matches at 13 bases. This CDR3 has 15 residues. The junction had 5 bases not matched to a gene; V was cut back by 2 bases and J by 9 bases. Per the germline V gene, CDR1 is SGHDT and CDR2 is YYEEEE. The CDR3 is CASSFNGLAGAEQFF. As DNA, the CDR3 is TGTGCCAGCAGCTTCAATGGACTAGCGGGAGCTGAGCAGTTCTTC.

Only a few counts were recorded for this clonotype. The chain recombines TRBV24-1 with TRBJ2-1; D may correspond to TRBD1 or TRBD2 (5 bases each). Trimming left V 5 bases short and J 8 bases short, with 12 bases between. Germline V gene sequence: CDR1 KGHDR, CDR2 SFDVKD. CDR3 length: 13 residues. CDR3 in amino acids: CATSGGAIDEQFF. The CDR3, as DNA: TGTGCCACCAGTGGAGGGGCGATCGATGAGCAGTTCTTC.

This chain uses TRBV29-1 with TRBJ2-1, with 10 positions matching TRBD1. This CDR3 is 14 amino acids long. Germline values: CDR1 SQVTM, CDR2 ANQGSEA. Unmatched junction bases numbered 6, after V lost 7 bases and J lost 3 bases. Here the CDR3 reads CSARTGGGYNEQFF. CDR3 nucleotides: TGCAGCGCCAGGACAGGGGGAGGCTACAATGAGCAGTTCTTC.

This clonotype was recorded many times. V gene TRBV25-1 combines with J gene TRBJ2-2, with 7 bases lining up with TRBD1. The trim removed 3 bases at V and 4 bases at J, leaving 2 bases unmatched. The CDR3 consists of 14 residues. Germline loops: CDR1 MGHDK, CDR2 SYGVNS. The CDR3 region is CASSEGDSTGELFF. The CDR3 DNA sequence: TGTGCCAGCAGTGAGGGGGACAGCACCGGGGAGCTGTTTTTT.

V usage is TRBV20-1 and J usage is TRBJ2-1, with 8 nucleotides matching TRBD2. The CDR3 extends over 13 amino acids. Germline V gene data show CDR1 as DFQATT and CDR2 as SNEGSKA (reference sequence). With 2 bases clipped from V and 9 bases from J, the junction kept 6 bases outside the gene matches. CDR3 in DNA: TGCAGTGCTAGAACAGCGGGAGTGGTTGAGCAGTTCTTC. It codes for CSARTAGVVEQFF.

This clonotype was seen a few times. The chain combines TRBV5-1 with TRBJ2-1, with TRBD2 matching 8 bases. CDR1 and CDR2 (germline): SGHRS, YFSETQ. The ends lost 0 bases at V and 5 bases at J; junction bases unmatched: 7. The length of the CDR3 is 16 residues. In nucleotides, the CDR3 is TGCGCCAGCAGCTTGGCCGGGGGGGGCTCGGACAATGAGCAGTTCTTC. Amino acid sequence: CASSLAGGGSDNEQFF.

The table lists this clonotype with many counts. The chain joins TRBV29-1 to TRBJ2-7, with D possibly matching TRBD2 (6 bases). V lost 4 bases, J lost 6 bases, and 19 bases lay in between. Germline V lookup: CDR1 SQVTM, CDR2 ANQGSEA. The CDR3 covers 14 residues. The CDR3 loop is CSVVTRESLSEQYF. CDR3 nucleotides: TGCAGCGTTGTCACCCGGGAGAGTCTGTCCGAGCAGTACTTC.